This T cell receptor beta chain was sequenced for a study of control samples from healthy donors and cancer patients. Trimming removed 1 base at V and 5 bases at J, with 6 bases between. Germline V lookup: CDR1 SGHNT, CDR2 YENEEA. This CDR3 region has 13 residues. The assay was immunoSEQ multiplex PCR, and TCRdb's table has in-frame clones only and misses some. Of some 100,000 clones in the sample, 80% to 90% were seen once. V is TRBV11-3 and J is TRBJ2-1; D may be TRBD1 (5 bases). This sequence was found in a man aged 25 to 40 in good health. The sequenced material came from blood. The CDR3 DNA follows: TGTGCCAGCAGCTTAGGGACAAACAATGAGCAGTTCTTC. This encodes CASSLGTNNEQFF.